A selection of T cell receptor beta chains follows, all from one sample in a study of liver allograft versus peripheral blood T cells. TCRdb analysed the reads with MiXCR anew, one entry per CDR3 protein. The data contain roughly 15,000 distinct CDR3 sequences, 20% to 25% of them singletons. These receptors originate from a human patient who had a liver transplant. Some T cells here may be from the graft donor. Each CDR3 is given with its conserved first and last residue. Each record gives: CDR3 length, D gene, clone size, J gene, V gene, CDR3 DNA, CDR3 protein. The D gene is left open where the match is weak. Size values are once, few and many counts, or a class for expanded clones, and some rows have none.

length: 17; D: .; size: many; J: TRBJ1-6; V: TRBV6-5; DNA: TGTGCCAGCAGTTTCGGGCCGGGTAGCTCCTATAATTCACCCCTCCACTTT; CDR3: CASSFGPGSSYNSPLHF
length: 15; D: .; size: medium-sized; J: TRBJ1-5; V: TRBV19; DNA: TGTGCCAGTACCCCGGCCGGGAGGGGAAATCAGCCCCAGCATTTT; CDR3: CASTPAGRGNQPQHF
length: 16; D: .; size: .; J: TRBJ1-3; V: TRBV6-5; DNA: TGTGCCAGCAGTTACCGCCTGGACACATCCCCAAACACCATATATTTT; CDR3: CASSYRLDTSPNTIYF
length: 16; D: TRBD2; size: many; J: TRBJ2-3; V: TRBV6-2/TRBV6-3; DNA: TGTGCCAGCAGTTGGACTAGCGGGGGTAGCACAGATACGCAGTATTTT; CDR3: CASSWTSGGSTDTQYF
length: 12; D: .; size: few; J: TRBJ2-7; V: TRBV20-1; DNA: TGCAGTGCTAGAGATTCGGTCGCGGAGCAGTACTTC; CDR3: CSARDSVAEQYF
length: 13; D: TRBD1; size: once; J: TRBJ1-6; V: TRBV10-3; DNA: TGTGCCGCCGGGGGACAGGGTAATTCACCCCTCCACTTT; CDR3: CAAGGQGNSPLHF
length: 17; D: .; size: few; J: TRBJ1-4; V: TRBV6-6; DNA: TGTGCCAGCAGTTCGCGCCGACAGGTTGCAACTAATGAAAAACTGTTTTTT; CDR3: CASSSRRQVATNEKLFF
length: 13; D: .; size: many; J: TRBJ1-6; V: TRBV29-1; DNA: TGCAGCGCCGGGGACACGGTGAATTCACCCCTCCACTTT; CDR3: CSAGDTVNSPLHF
length: 15; D: TRBD1; size: medium-sized; J: TRBJ1-4; V: TRBV6-1; DNA: TGTGCCAGCAGTGACCTGACAGGGGGAGAGGAAAAACTGTTTTTT; CDR3: CASSDLTGGEEKLFF
length: 16; D: .; size: .; J: TRBJ2-7; V: TRBV19; DNA: TGTGCCAGTAGCCTCATAATGGGACACCCTAGTACCGAGCAGTACTTC; CDR3: CASSLIMGHPSTEQYF
length: 14; D: TRBD1; size: few; J: TRBJ2-1; V: TRBV7-2; DNA: TGTGCCAGCAGCTCGGGACAGTCAATTGGGGAGCAGTTCTTC; CDR3: CASSSGQSIGEQFF
length: 13; D: .; size: .; J: TRBJ2-3; V: TRBV24-1; DNA: TGTGCCACCGCAGGGTTGGGCACAGATACGCAGTATTTT; CDR3: CATAGLGTDTQYF
length: 15; D: .; size: medium-sized; J: TRBJ1-1; V: TRBV7-2; DNA: TGTGCCAGCAGCTTAGACACCGTTCAAGGTACTGAAGCTTTCTTT; CDR3: CASSLDTVQGTEAFF
length: 14; D: .; size: medium-sized; J: TRBJ1-1; V: TRBV29-1; DNA: TGCAGCGTCTATAGAGGCGGAGTTAACACTGAAGCTTTCTTT; CDR3: CSVYRGGVNTEAFF
length: 12; D: .; size: few; J: TRBJ1-1; V: TRBV6-1; DNA: TGTGCCAGCAGTGTTTCGGGGAAAGGAGCTTTCTTT; CDR3: CASSVSGKGAFF
length: 14; D: TRBD1; size: .; J: TRBJ1-6; V: TRBV6-1; DNA: TGTGCCAGCAGCGGACAGGGGATAGATTCACCCCTCCACTTT; CDR3: CASSGQGIDSPLHF
length: 17; D: .; size: .; J: TRBJ1-4; V: TRBV20-1; DNA: TGCAGTGCTAGACCCGCGGACCTTTACGGGACTAATGAAAAACTGTTTTTT; CDR3: CSARPADLYGTNEKLFF
length: 15; D: .; size: medium-sized; J: TRBJ1-1; V: TRBV5-4; DNA: TGTGCCAGCAGCTTGTTAGGCAGGGAGGGCGCTGAAGCTTTCTTT; CDR3: CASSLLGREGAEAFF
length: 13; D: .; size: few; J: TRBJ1-2; V: TRBV12-5; DNA: TGTGCTAGTGGTTTATCGACTAACTATGGCTACACCTTC; CDR3: CASGLSTNYGYTF
length: 13; D: .; size: .; J: TRBJ1-1; V: TRBV12-3/TRBV12-4; DNA: TGTGCCAGCAGTTTGAGGGAGGACACTGAAGCTTTCTTT; CDR3: CASSLREDTEAFF
length: 15; D: .; size: .; J: TRBJ1-6; V: TRBV2; DNA: TGTGCCAGCAGTGAAGAGGCAGGGGCGAATTCACCCCTCCACTTT; CDR3: CASSEEAGANSPLHF
length: 15; D: .; size: few; J: TRBJ2-7; V: TRBV7-2; DNA: TGTGCCAGCAGCCGAGCGACCGGGACCCAGAACGAGCAGTACTTC; CDR3: CASSRATGTQNEQYF
length: 13; D: .; size: few; J: TRBJ1-5; V: TRBV19; DNA: TGTGCCTGGAGTGGCCTTAGCAATCAGCCCCAGCATTTT; CDR3: CAWSGLSNQPQHF
length: 14; D: .; size: few; J: TRBJ1-1; V: TRBV5-4; DNA: TGTGCCAGCAGCAAACTTCAGGGGAACACTGAAGCTTTCTTT; CDR3: CASSKLQGNTEAFF
length: 14; D: .; size: few; J: TRBJ1-2; V: TRBV12-3/TRBV12-4; DNA: TGTGCCAGCAGTTCCCTTGGGGGGACCTATGGCTACACCTTC; CDR3: CASSSLGGTYGYTF
length: 13; D: .; size: medium-sized; J: TRBJ1-2; V: TRBV6-5; DNA: TGTGCCAGCAGACCTACAGTGATCTATGGCTACACCTTC; CDR3: CASRPTVIYGYTF
length: 15; D: .; size: medium-sized; J: TRBJ1-2; V: TRBV27; DNA: TGTGCCAGCAGTTCTCACGGAGAAGCTAACTATGGCTACACCTTC; CDR3: CASSSHGEANYGYTF
length: 12; D: .; size: few; J: TRBJ1-5; V: TRBV19; DNA: TGTGCCAGTAGTCCGGGGTTTCAGCCCCAGCATTTT; CDR3: CASSPGFQPQHF
length: 15; D: .; size: many; J: TRBJ1-2; V: TRBV5-4; DNA: TGTGCCAGCAGCCCTGGGACCAAGGAGGGGTATGGCTACACCTTC; CDR3: CASSPGTKEGYGYTF
length: 13; D: .; size: .; J: TRBJ1-5; V: TRBV27; DNA: TGTGCCAGCAGTTTATATCCCTCGGGTAACAGGCATTTT; CDR3: CASSLYPSGNRHF
length: 16; D: .; size: few; J: TRBJ1-6; V: TRBV14; DNA: TGTGCCAGCAGCCCAAGGTGGGGGTTGGGGATGGCACCCCTCCACTTT; CDR3: CASSPRWGLGMAPLHF
length: 15; D: TRBD1; size: .; J: TRBJ1-3; V: TRBV20-1; DNA: TGCAGTGCTAGAGCTACAGGGGACTCTGGAAACACCATATATTTT; CDR3: CSARATGDSGNTIYF
length: 13; D: TRBD1; size: .; J: TRBJ2-7; V: TRBV20-1; DNA: TGCAGTGCTAAGGGGACAGGCCTCTACGAGCAGTACTTC; CDR3: CSAKGTGLYEQYF
length: 14; D: .; size: medium-sized; J: TRBJ1-1; V: TRBV15; DNA: TGTGCCACCAGCAGAGATCTGAAGAACACTGAAGCTTTCTTT; CDR3: CATSRDLKNTEAFF
length: 14; D: TRBD1; size: few; J: TRBJ1-2; V: TRBV5-1; DNA: TGCGCCAGCAGCTTGGCGGACAGGGCCTATGGCTACACCTTC; CDR3: CASSLADRAYGYTF
length: 15; D: TRBD1; size: few; J: TRBJ1-1; V: TRBV20-1; DNA: TGCAGTGCTACCCCCCGACAGGGAATGAACACTGAAGCTTTCTTT; CDR3: CSATPRQGMNTEAFF
length: 15; D: .; size: few; J: TRBJ1-1; V: TRBV19; DNA: TGTGCCAGTAGTCCCGGGGATGGGGGGAACACTGAAGCTTTCTTT; CDR3: CASSPGDGGNTEAFF
length: 17; D: .; size: many; J: TRBJ2-7; V: TRBV19; DNA: TGTGCCAGTACGCGTTCCTCGGGGGCAGGGGTTCCCTACGAGCAGTACTTC; CDR3: CASTRSSGAGVPYEQYF
length: 15; D: .; size: medium-sized; J: TRBJ1-4; V: TRBV18; DNA: TGTGCCAGCTTAAAGGGGTCTGCAACTAATGAAAAACTGTTTTTT; CDR3: CASLKGSATNEKLFF
length: 18; D: .; size: many; J: TRBJ2-1; V: TRBV10-3; DNA: TGTGCCATCAGTGCCCTTCGGAGGGGCCAAAGCTCCTACAATGAGCAGTTCTTC; CDR3: CAISALRRGQSSYNEQFF
length: 13; D: .; size: .; J: TRBJ1-5; V: TRBV6-2/TRBV6-3; DNA: TGTGCCAGCAGCTTGTTTATGGAGCAGCCCCAGCATTTT; CDR3: CASSLFMEQPQHF
length: 13; D: .; size: few; J: TRBJ2-7; V: TRBV6-1; DNA: TGTGCCAGCAGTGACGGGACACACTACGAGCAGTACTTC; CDR3: CASSDGTHYEQYF
length: 15; D: .; size: .; J: TRBJ2-7; V: TRBV6-5; DNA: TGTGCCAACAGTTACTCGCTCTATGGAGCCTACGAGCAGTACTTC; CDR3: CANSYSLYGAYEQYF
length: 15; D: TRBD1; size: .; J: TRBJ2-4; V: TRBV7-2; DNA: TGTGCCAGCAGCCATGCCGGGACAGCACGAAACATTCAGTACTTC; CDR3: CASSHAGTARNIQYF
length: 15; D: .; size: .; J: TRBJ2-3; V: TRBV9; DNA: TGTGCCAGCAGCGGACCCGGGAGTAGCACAGATACGCAGTATTTT; CDR3: CASSGPGSSTDTQYF
length: 14; D: TRBD2; size: few; J: TRBJ2-7; V: TRBV19; DNA: TGTGCCACTTCTAGCGGGGGCGAGTCCTACGAGCAGTACTTC; CDR3: CATSSGGESYEQYF
length: 16; D: TRBD2; size: .; J: TRBJ2-3; V: TRBV19; DNA: TGTGCCAGTAGTCCTCCCCGGGGGGGGTGCGCAGATACGCAGTATTTT; CDR3: CASSPPRGGCADTQYF
length: 12; D: .; size: many; J: TRBJ1-5; V: TRBV29-1; DNA: TGCAGCGTTGGGGACAACAATCAGCCCCAGCATTTT; CDR3: CSVGDNNQPQHF
length: 15; D: .; size: medium-sized; J: TRBJ1-1; V: TRBV7-2; DNA: TGTGCCAGCAGCTTTGGCGGAATCATGAACACTGAAGCTTTCTTT; CDR3: CASSFGGIMNTEAFF
length: 15; D: .; size: many; J: TRBJ1-2; V: TRBV19; DNA: TGTGCCAGTAGCACAGCGGACACTGCGTTCTATGGCTACACCTTC; CDR3: CASSTADTAFYGYTF
length: 14; D: .; size: .; J: TRBJ1-1; V: TRBV7-2; DNA: TGTGCCAGCAGCTTATCCGACACCTTCACTGAAGCTTTCTTT; CDR3: CASSLSDTFTEAFF
length: 12; D: .; size: few; J: TRBJ1-4; V: TRBV28; DNA: TGTGCTAGCCGGGGATATAATGAAAAACTGTTTTTT; CDR3: CASRGYNEKLFF
length: 13; D: TRBD1; size: many; J: TRBJ1-2; V: TRBV6-5; DNA: TGTGCCAGCAGCCCACAGGGGAACTATGGCTACACCTTC; CDR3: CASSPQGNYGYTF
length: 13; D: .; size: many; J: TRBJ2-5; V: TRBV19; DNA: TGTGCCAGTAGTATGACACGGGGGGAGACCCAGTACTTC; CDR3: CASSMTRGETQYF